Listed below are T cell receptor beta chains from one sample, sequenced in a study of T cells in Graves' hyperthyroidism and ophthalmopathy. A single record per CDR3 protein comes from TCRdb applying MiXCR to the multiplex PCR reads. The sample lists approximately 610,000 distinct CDR3 sequences; roughly a sixth were seen once. The sample comprised blood. The receptors originated from a woman under 30 with Graves' hyperthyroidism. The CDR3 runs from the conserved cysteine through the conserved F or W. A D gene is named only where the DNA matches it firmly. Not all rows give a size; the values are once, few, many and, for expanded clones, a class.

>-|-|TRBJ2-7|TRBV7-9
CASSLRGRSTYEQYF
TGTGCCAGCAGCTTAAGGGGCAGATCGACCTACGAGCAGTACTTC
>-|many|TRBJ2-2|TRBV12-3/TRBV12-4
CASSYTGELFF
TGTGCCAGCAGTTACACCGGGGAGCTGTTTTTT
>TRBD2|many|TRBJ2-7|TRBV27
CASSPSSGSAYEQYF
TGTGCCAGCAGTCCATCTAGCGGGAGCGCCTACGAGCAGTACTTC
>-|many|TRBJ2-5|TRBV7-6
CASTPLVAETQYF
TGTGCCAGCACCCCACTAGTTGCCGAGACCCAGTACTTC
>-|few|TRBJ1-1|TRBV4-1
CASSQGRSRGVTEAFF
TGCGCCAGCAGCCAAGGAAGGAGTAGGGGGGTAACTGAAGCTTTCTTT
>-|-|TRBJ1-3|TRBV12-3/TRBV12-4
CASASSGNTIYF
TGTGCCAGTGCCAGCTCTGGAAACACCATATATTTT
>TRBD2|few|TRBJ2-1|TRBV12-3/TRBV12-4
CASRIAGGHGEQFF
TGTGCCAGCAGAATAGCGGGGGGGCACGGTGAGCAGTTCTTC
>-|-|TRBJ2-7|TRBV7-9
CASAPTGSYEQYF
TGTGCCAGCGCCCCTACGGGCTCCTACGAGCAGTACTTC
>TRBD1|many|TRBJ1-2|TRBV2
CANRDSLSYGYTF
TGTGCCAACCGGGACAGCCTTTCCTATGGCTACACCTTC
>-|many|TRBJ2-7|TRBV7-9
CASSPGRSPYEQYF
TGTGCCAGCAGCCCCGGGAGATCACCCTACGAGCAGTACTTC
>TRBD2|many|TRBJ2-1|TRBV27
CASSSSPSGPYNEQFF
TGTGCCAGCAGTTCATCCCCTAGCGGCCCATACAATGAGCAGTTCTTC
>TRBD2|many|TRBJ2-1|TRBV2
CASIAGGPYNEQFF
TGTGCCAGCATAGCGGGAGGGCCTTACAATGAGCAGTTCTTC
>TRBD1|-|TRBJ1-3|TRBV18
CASSPRQGSIPGNTIYF
TGTGCCAGCTCACCAAGACAGGGGTCCATCCCCGGAAACACCATATATTTT
>-|few|TRBJ1-1|TRBV2
CASSEIRGTEAFF
TGTGCCAGCAGTGAGATCAGGGGCACTGAAGCTTTCTTT
>-|many|TRBJ1-1|TRBV18
CASSPRPNTEAFF
TGCGCCAGCAGCCCCCGACCGAACACTGAAGCTTTCTTT
>-|many|TRBJ2-4|TRBV6-1
CASSPRGLGPKNIQYF
TGTGCCAGCAGTCCCCGCGGGTTAGGACCCAAAAACATTCAGTACTTC
>TRBD1|many|TRBJ1-2|TRBV24-1
CATSDLGQGGYTF
TGTGCCACCAGTGATTTGGGACAGGGAGGCTACACCTTC
>-|-|TRBJ1-3|TRBV5-1
CASSLGTRADSGNTIYF
TGCGCCAGCAGCTTGGGAACCCGGGCGGACTCTGGAAACACCATATATTTT
>-|many|TRBJ1-1|TRBV3-1
CASSRIPGNTEAFF
TGTGCCAGCAGCCGCATCCCGGGGAACACTGAAGCTTTCTTT
>-|-|TRBJ2-7|TRBV4-3
CASSQARGYEQYF
TGCGCCAGCAGCCAAGCCAGGGGCTACGAGCAGTACTTC
>-|-|TRBJ1-6|TRBV15
CATSPKSSYNSPLHF
TGTGCCACCAGCCCGAAGAGCTCCTATAATTCACCCCTCCACTTT
>TRBD1|-|TRBJ2-7|TRBV29-1
CSVEQPGQGASSYEQYF
TGCAGCGTTGAACAGCCGGGACAGGGGGCCAGCTCCTACGAGCAGTACTTC
>-|few|TRBJ2-3|TRBV6-5
CASSYSGRFTDTQYF
TGTGCCAGCAGTTACTCCGGGCGGTTCACAGATACGCAGTATTTT
>TRBD1|many|TRBJ1-6|TRBV12-3/TRBV12-4
CASSPGGRNSPLHF
TGTGCCAGCAGTCCAGGGGGCCGTAATTCACCCCTCCACTTT
>TRBD1|-|TRBJ1-2|TRBV9
CASSVLTTGGPYGYTF
TGTGCCAGCAGCGTGCTCACCACAGGGGGTCCTTATGGCTACACCTTC
>-|-|TRBJ2-7|TRBV27
CASSSRQIYEQYF
TGTGCCAGCAGTTCGCGCCAAATTTACGAGCAGTACTTC
>TRBD1|many|TRBJ1-5|TRBV28
CASSLIRTGVAGQPQHF
TGTGCCAGCAGTTTAATCCGGACAGGGGTGGCAGGTCAGCCCCAGCATTTT
>-|few|TRBJ1-4|TRBV7-2
CASSPGDTVREKLFF
TGTGCCAGCAGCCCCGGGGATACGGTTCGGGAAAAACTGTTTTTT
>TRBD2|-|TRBJ2-7|TRBV6-2/TRBV6-3
CASSPDPGRAEQYF
TGTGCCAGCAGCCCGGACCCAGGGAGGGCCGAGCAGTACTTC
>TRBD1|-|TRBJ1-5|TRBV6-5
CASSFIDRGEQPQHF
TGTGCCAGCAGTTTCATAGACAGGGGGGAACAGCCCCAGCATTTT
>-|many|TRBJ1-2|TRBV3-1
CASSQDTIKRGYTF
TGTGCCAGCAGCCAAGATACAATTAAACGTGGCTACACCTTC
>TRBD2|many|TRBJ2-1|TRBV6-2/TRBV6-3
CASSASGGSYNEQFF
TGTGCCAGCTCAGCTAGCGGGGGTTCCTACAATGAGCAGTTCTTC
>-|-|TRBJ1-1|TRBV7-2
CASSTPGGRVTEAFF
TGTGCCAGCAGTACGCCCGGGGGACGCGTGACTGAAGCTTTCTTT
>TRBD2|-|TRBJ2-7|TRBV3-1
CASNPGGPYEQYF
TGTGCCAGCAACCCGGGAGGTCCCTACGAGCAGTACTTC
>TRBD1|-|TRBJ2-1|TRBV20-1
CSASRDRVLDEQFF
TGCAGTGCTAGCCGGGACAGGGTTTTGGATGAGCAGTTCTTC
>-|few|TRBJ2-2|TRBV29-1
CSVGGRRNTGELFF
TGCAGCGTTGGGGGCAGGAGGAACACCGGGGAGCTGTTTTTT
>TRBD2|few|TRBJ2-5|TRBV4-2
CASSQDWRGGAEETQYF
TGTGCCAGCAGCCAAGATTGGCGCGGGGGGGCCGAAGAGACCCAGTACTTC
>TRBD2|once|TRBJ2-1|TRBV10-3
CAISARTSGGALYNEQFF
TGTGCCATCAGTGCCAGGACTAGCGGGGGGGCGTTGTATAATGAGCAGTTCTTC
>TRBD1|few|TRBJ1-4|TRBV12-3/TRBV12-4
CASSYRGPGEKLFF
TGTGCCAGCAGCTACAGGGGACCGGGGGAAAAACTGTTTTTT
>TRBD1|-|TRBJ1-2|TRBV7-2
CASSSYRGLGYTF
TGTGCCAGCAGCTCATACAGGGGGCTAGGCTACACCTTC
>-|-|TRBJ2-6|TRBV29-1
CSVVGRDSGANVLTF
TGCAGCGTTGTAGGGCGGGATTCTGGGGCCAACGTCCTGACTTTC
>TRBD2|many|TRBJ2-3|TRBV2
CASSEGLAGSSDTQYF
TGTGCCAGCAGTGAAGGACTAGCGGGTTCGTCAGATACGCAGTATTTT
>TRBD2|-|TRBJ2-5|TRBV28
CASSLNQAGAEETQYF
TGTGCCAGCAGTTTGAACCAAGCGGGAGCGGAGGAGACCCAGTACTTC
>-|many|TRBJ1-2|TRBV5-1
CASSASPASYGYTF
TGCGCCAGCAGCGCCAGCCCTGCCAGCTATGGCTACACCTTC